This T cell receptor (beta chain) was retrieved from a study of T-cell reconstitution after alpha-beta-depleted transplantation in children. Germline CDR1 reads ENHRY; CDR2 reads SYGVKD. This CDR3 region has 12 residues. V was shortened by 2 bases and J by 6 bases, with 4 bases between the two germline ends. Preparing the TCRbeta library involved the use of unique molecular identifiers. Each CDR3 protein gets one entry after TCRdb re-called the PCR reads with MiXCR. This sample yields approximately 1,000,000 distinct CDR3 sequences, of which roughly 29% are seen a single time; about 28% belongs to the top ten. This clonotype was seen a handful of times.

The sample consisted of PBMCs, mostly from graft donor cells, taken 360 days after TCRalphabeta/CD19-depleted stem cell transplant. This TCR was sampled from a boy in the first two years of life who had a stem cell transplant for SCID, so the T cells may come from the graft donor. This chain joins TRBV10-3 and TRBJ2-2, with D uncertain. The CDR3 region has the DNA TGTGCCATCAGTGAGGGCCCCGGGGAGCTGTTTTTT. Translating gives CAISEGPGELFF.